This entry features one TCR beta chain sequence. The antigen is undetermined. A deep-level run was used for the assay. The method was immunoSEQ multiplex PCR; TCRdb's version includes in-frame clones alone and lacks a portion of them. The sample has about 1.5 million clones, 95% to 99% seen once. This specimen comes from a study of shared clonotypes between healthy human individuals. Study context: Donors had three CD4 naive, three CD4 memory, two CD8 naive and one CD8 memory plate apiece.

Trimming pared 2 bases from V and 0 bases from J, leaving 14 bases between. Looked up from germline, CDR1 is MRHNA and CDR2 is SNTAGT. The CDR3 is made up of 17 amino acids. Study donors comprised healthy, HIV-negative adults devoid of recent acute infection or vaccination. Findings of the study overall: Sequencing depth was expected to affect clonotype sharing among donors.

The TCR was taken from a man aged 25 to 45 in good health. The chain carries TRBV6-4 and TRBJ2-1; no reliable D call. The sample taken for sequencing was naive CD4+ T cells sorted from blood. As for subset: CD45RA+ positively selected. The CDR3 sequence is CASSDPLQELSYNEQFF. The DNA of the CDR3 is TGTGCCAGCAGTGACCCTCTGCAGGAGCTCTCCTACAATGAGCAGTTCTTC.